The present T cell receptor (beta chain) was sequenced within a study of cytomegalovirus exposure and HLA in healthy donors. The donors were members of the validation cohort comprising over a hundred subjects, separate from the roughly 600-subject first cohort. This table comes from immunoSEQ multiplex PCR, and its TCRdb copy is limited to in-frame clones, with some not included. Of 150,000 to 200,000 clones listed, roughly 82% are singletons. With regard to this clone: The antigen remains unidentified.

This CDR3 contains 14 residues. The germline CDR1 and CDR2 sequences are ENHRY and SYGVKD. V shed 8 bases and J 0 bases; nucleotides not matched to a gene: 3. Regarding the study as a whole: Subsequent analysis revealed that first-cohort TCR clusters tended to co-occur in the 95 to 150 validation repertoires. The investigators catalogued 150 to 200 TCR beta chains as cytomegalovirus-associated.

The clonotype was recovered from a young woman in good health and CMV-seronegative. The rearrangement joins TRBV10-3 to TRBJ2-1, with 8 bases matching TRBD2. Specimen: PBMCs. CDR3 DNA: TGTGCCATCTCCGGGGGGGGCTCCTACAATGAGCAGTTCTTC. Translated: CAISGGGSYNEQFF.